This T cell receptor (beta chain) was captured in a study of regulatory T cells in long-lasting Graves disease. In its sample, this clonotype was seen many times. Sample time point: newly diagnosed GD, antithyroid drugs for less than 3 months. Researchers made the TCR library from RNA that was extracted from PBMCs. Per American Thyroid Association guidelines, Graves' disease was diagnosed. Building of the TCR beta libraries involved iRepertoire HTBI primers and Arm-PCR of CDR3 regions. TCRdb ran MiXCR on the multiplex PCR reads and lists one entry per CDR3 protein. The repertoire consists of 300,000 to 400,000 distinct CDR3 sequences, with over 15% occurring once and the leading ten covering 25% to 30%. Trimming removed 2 bases from V and 3 bases from J, with 13 bases in between. The CDR3 is 15 residues long. Germline V lookup: CDR1 LGHDT, CDR2 YNNKEL (reference sequence). This sample also appeared in a second study, on T cells in Graves' hyperthyroidism and ophthalmopathy.

The chain combines TRBV3-1 with TRBJ1-2; D ambiguous. This specimen was peripheral blood mononuclear cells (PBMCs), taken at new diagnosis, from a patient treated with antithyroid drugs. This clonotype was obtained from a man in his forties with Graves disease. CDR3 protein: CASSQLYGSDYGYTF. CDR3 DNA sequence: TGTGCCAGCAGCCAACTTTATGGTTCGGACTATGGCTACACCTTC.